Below, one T cell receptor beta chain is given with its context. Its antigen remains unidentified. The data originate from a study of cytomegalovirus exposure and HLA in healthy donors. Findings of the study overall: In a later analysis, fewer than 20,000 TCR beta sequences were associated with HLA alleles at 0.05 false discovery rate.

This PCR relied on a set of 60 Vbeta primers and 13 Jbeta primers. Only in-frame clones appear in the TCRdb table, and some are missing; sequencing was by immunoSEQ multiplex PCR. The table has about 190,000 clones, over 70% seen once; the top ten hold roughly 1.3%. Sequenced input: PBMCs. The sequence was collected from a man aged 25 to 45 in good health and CMV-seronegative.

CDR3 sequence reads: CASSLQGAGNEQYF. CDR3 sequence (DNA): TGTGCCAGCAGCCTACAGGGGGCGGGCAACGAGCAGTACTTC. V gene TRBV28 combines with J gene TRBJ2-7; 9 bases are a match to TRBD1. Trimming cost V 6 bases and J 5 bases; bases outside gene matches: 8. The germline V gene encodes CDR1 MDHEN and CDR2 SYDVKM. The CDR3 runs 14 residues.